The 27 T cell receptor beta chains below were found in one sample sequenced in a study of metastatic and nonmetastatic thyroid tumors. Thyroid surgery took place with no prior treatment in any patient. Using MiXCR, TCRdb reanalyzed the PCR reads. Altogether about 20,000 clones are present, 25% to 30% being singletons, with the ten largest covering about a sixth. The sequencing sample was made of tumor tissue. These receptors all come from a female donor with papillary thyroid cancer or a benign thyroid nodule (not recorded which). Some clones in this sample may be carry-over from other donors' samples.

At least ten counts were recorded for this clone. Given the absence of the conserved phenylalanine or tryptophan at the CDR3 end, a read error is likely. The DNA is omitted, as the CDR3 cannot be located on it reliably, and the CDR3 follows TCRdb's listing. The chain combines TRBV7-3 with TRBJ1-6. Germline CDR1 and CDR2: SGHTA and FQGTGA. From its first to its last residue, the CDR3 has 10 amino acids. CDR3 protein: CASSQWVGAL.

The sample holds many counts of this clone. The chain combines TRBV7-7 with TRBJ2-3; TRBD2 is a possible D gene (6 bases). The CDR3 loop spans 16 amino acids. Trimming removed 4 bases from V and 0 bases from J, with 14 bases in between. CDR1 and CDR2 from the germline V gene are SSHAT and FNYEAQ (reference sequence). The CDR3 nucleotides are TGTGCCAGCAGCTCACCTCGAAGCGGGAGCACAGATACGCAGTATTTT. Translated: CASSSPRSGSTDTQYF. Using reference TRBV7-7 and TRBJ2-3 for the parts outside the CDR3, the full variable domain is GAGVSQSPRYKVTKRGQDVTLRCDPISSHATLYWYQQALGQGPEFLTYFNYEAQPDKSGLPSDRFSAERPEGSISTLTIQRTEQRDSAMYRCASSSPRSGSTDTQYFGPGTRLTVL.

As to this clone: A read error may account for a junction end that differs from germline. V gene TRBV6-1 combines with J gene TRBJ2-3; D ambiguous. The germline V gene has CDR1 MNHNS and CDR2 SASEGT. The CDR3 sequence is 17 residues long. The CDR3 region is CASGETSRAPSTDTQYF. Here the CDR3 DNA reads TGTGCCAGCGGTGAAACCTCTCGGGCCCCTAGCACAGATACGCAGTATTTT.

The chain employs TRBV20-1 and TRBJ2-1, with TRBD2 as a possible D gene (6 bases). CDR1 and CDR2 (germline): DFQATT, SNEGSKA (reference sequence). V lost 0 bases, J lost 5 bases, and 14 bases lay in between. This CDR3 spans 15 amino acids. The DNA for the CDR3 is TGCAGTGCTAGAGACCGACTAGGCCTAGACAATGAGCAGTTCTTC. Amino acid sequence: CSARDRLGLDNEQFF.

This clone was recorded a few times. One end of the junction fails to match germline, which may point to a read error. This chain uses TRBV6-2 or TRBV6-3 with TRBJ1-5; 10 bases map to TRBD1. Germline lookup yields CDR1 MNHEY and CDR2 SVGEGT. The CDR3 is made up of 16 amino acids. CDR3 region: CASNGKDRGKGQRQHF. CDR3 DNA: TGTGCCAGCAATGGGAAGGACAGGGGGAAGGGGCAGCGCCAGCATTTT.

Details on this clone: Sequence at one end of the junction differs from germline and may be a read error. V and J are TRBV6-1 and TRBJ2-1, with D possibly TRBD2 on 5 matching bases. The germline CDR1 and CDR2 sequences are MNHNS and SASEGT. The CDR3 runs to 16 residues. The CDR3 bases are TGTGCCAGCAGGGAAGGTAGCGAGAGGGCATTCGATGAGCAGTTCTTC. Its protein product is CASREGSERAFDEQFF.

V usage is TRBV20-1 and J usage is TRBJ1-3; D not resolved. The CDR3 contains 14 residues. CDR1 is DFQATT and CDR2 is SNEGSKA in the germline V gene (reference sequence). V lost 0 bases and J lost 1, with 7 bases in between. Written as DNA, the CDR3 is TGCAGTGCTAGAGATCACCGTTCTGGAAACACCATATATTTT. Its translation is CSARDHRSGNTIYF.

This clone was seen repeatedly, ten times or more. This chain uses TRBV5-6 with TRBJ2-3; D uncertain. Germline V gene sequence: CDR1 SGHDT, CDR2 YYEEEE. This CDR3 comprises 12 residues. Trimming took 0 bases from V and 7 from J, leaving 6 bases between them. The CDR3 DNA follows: TGTGCCAGCAGCTTGGCGCGTAATACGCAGTATTTT. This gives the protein CASSLARNTQYF.

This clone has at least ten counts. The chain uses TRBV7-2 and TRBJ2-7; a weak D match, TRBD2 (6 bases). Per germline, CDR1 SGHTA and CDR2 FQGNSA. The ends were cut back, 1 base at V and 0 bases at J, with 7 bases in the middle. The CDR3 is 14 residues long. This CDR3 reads CASSLGRDSYEQYF. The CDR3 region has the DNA TGTGCCAGCAGCTTAGGGCGGGACTCCTACGAGCAGTACTTC. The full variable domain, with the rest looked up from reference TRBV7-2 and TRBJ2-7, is GAGVSQSPSNKVTEKGKDVELRCDPISGHTALYWYRQSLGQGLEFLIYFQGNSAPDKSGLPSDRFSAERTGGSVSTLTIQRTQQEDSAVYLCASSLGRDSYEQYFGPGTRLTVT.

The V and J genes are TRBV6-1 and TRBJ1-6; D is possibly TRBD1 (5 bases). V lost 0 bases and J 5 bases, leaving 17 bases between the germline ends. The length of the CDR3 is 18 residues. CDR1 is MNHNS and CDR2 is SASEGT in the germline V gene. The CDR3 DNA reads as TGTGCCAGCAGTGAAGCGATCCCCGGGGGAGGTGATAATTCACCCCTCCACTTT. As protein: CASSEAIPGGGDNSPLHF.

DNA of the CDR3: TGTGCCAGCAGCTCCTTAGAGGGAAATGGCTACACCTTC. The encoded protein is CASSSLEGNGYTF. The chain links TRBV5-4 to TRBJ1-2; D not resolved. This CDR3 comprises 13 residues. CDR1 is SGHNT, CDR2 YYREEE, per germline (reference sequence). Trimming stripped 3 bases from V and 6 bases from J, with 12 bases between.

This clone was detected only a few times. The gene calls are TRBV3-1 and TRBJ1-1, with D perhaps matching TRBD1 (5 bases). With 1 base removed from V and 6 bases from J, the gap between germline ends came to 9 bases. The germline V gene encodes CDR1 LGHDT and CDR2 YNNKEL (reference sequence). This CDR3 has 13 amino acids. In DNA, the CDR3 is TGTGCCAGCAGCCAAGTAAGGGGCTCTGAAGCTTTCTTT. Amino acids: CASSQVRGSEAFF.

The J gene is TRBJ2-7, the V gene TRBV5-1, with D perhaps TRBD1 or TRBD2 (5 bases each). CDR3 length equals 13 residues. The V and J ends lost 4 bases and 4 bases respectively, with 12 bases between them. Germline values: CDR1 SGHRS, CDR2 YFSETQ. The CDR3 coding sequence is TGCGCCAGCAGCCCGGATGGGGGATACGAGCAGTACTTC. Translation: CASSPDGGYEQYF.

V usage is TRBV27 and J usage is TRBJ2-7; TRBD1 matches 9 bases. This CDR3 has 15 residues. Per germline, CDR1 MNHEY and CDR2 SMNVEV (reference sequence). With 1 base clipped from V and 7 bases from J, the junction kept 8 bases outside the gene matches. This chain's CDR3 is CASSLFRQGGAEQYF. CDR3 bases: TGTGCCAGCAGTTTATTTAGACAGGGGGGGGCGGAGCAGTACTTC.

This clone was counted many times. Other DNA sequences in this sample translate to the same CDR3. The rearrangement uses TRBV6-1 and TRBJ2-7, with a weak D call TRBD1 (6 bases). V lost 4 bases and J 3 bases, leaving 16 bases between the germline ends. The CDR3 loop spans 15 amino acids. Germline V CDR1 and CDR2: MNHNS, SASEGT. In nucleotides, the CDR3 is TGTGCCAGCAGTGTAACTACAGGGATCGTCTACGAGCAGTACTTC. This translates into CASSVTTGIVYEQYF.

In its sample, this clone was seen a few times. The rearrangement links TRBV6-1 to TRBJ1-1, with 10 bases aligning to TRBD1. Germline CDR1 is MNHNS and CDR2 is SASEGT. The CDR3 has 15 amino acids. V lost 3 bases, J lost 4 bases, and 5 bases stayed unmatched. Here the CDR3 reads CASSEGTGEGTEAFF. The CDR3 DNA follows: TGTGCCAGCAGTGAGGGGACAGGGGAGGGCACTGAAGCTTTCTTT.

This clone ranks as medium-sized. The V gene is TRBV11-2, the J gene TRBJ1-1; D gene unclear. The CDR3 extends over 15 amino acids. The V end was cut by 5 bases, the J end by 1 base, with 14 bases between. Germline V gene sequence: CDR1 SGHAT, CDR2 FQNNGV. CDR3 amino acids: CASSPIRGKNTEAFF. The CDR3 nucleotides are TGTGCCAGCAGCCCTATTCGGGGTAAGAACACTGAAGCTTTCTTT.

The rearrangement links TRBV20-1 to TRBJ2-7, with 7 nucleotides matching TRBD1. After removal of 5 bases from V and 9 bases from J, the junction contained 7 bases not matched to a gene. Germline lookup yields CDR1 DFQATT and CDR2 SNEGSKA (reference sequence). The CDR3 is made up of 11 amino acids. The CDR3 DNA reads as TGCAGTGCTTTGACAGGGTTGTCGCAGTACTTC. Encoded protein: CSALTGLSQYF.

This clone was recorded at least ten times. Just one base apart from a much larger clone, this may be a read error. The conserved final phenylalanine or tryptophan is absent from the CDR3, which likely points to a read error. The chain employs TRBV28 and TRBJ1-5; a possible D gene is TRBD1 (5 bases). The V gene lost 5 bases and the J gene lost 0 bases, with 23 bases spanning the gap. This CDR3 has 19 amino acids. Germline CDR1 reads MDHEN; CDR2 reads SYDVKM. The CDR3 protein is CASSERRDSGTYSNQPQHL. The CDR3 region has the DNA TGTGCCAGCAGTGAGCGCCGGGACTCCGGGACCTATAGCAATCAGCCCCAGCATCTT.

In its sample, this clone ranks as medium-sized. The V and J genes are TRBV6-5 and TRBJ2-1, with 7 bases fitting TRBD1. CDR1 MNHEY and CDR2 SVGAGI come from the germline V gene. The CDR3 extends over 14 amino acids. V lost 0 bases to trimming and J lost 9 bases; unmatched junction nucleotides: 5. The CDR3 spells CASSYSAGGGEQFF. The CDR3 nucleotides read TGTGCCAGCAGTTACTCGGCAGGGGGTGGTGAGCAGTTCTTC.

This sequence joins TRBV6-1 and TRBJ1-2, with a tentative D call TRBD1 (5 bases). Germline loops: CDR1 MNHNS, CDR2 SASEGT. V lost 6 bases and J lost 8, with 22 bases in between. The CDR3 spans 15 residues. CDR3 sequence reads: CASSERIGDERGYTF. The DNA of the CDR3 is TGTGCCAGCAGCGAGCGGATCGGGGACGAGAGGGGCTACACCTTC.

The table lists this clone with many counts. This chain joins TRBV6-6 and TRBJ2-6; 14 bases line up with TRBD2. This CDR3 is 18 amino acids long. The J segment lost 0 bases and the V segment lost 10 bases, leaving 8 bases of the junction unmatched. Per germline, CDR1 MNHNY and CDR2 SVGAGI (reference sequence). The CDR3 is CATGLAGGHRSGANVLTF. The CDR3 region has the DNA TGTGCCACCGGACTAGCGGGAGGCCATCGCTCTGGGGCCAACGTCCTGACTTTC.

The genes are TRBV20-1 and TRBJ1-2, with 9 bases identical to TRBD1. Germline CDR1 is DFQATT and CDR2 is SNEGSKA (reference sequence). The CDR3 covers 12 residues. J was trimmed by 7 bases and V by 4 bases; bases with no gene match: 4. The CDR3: CSATTGGGGYTF. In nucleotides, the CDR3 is TGCAGTGCTACAACAGGGGGCGGTGGCTACACCTTC.

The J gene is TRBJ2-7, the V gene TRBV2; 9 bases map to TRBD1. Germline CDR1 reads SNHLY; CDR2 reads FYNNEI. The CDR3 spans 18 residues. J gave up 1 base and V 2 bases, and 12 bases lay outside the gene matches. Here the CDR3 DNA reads TGTGCCAGCAGTGAATTAGGTAGGGGGACAGGGAGGTCCTACGAGCAGTACTTC. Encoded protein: CASSELGRGTGRSYEQYF.

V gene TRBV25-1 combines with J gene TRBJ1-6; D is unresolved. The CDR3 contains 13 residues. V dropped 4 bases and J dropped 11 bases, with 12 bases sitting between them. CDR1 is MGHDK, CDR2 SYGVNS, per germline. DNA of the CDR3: TGTGCCAGCAGTGGACGTTTAGATCCACCCCTCCACTTT. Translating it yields CASSGRLDPPLHF.

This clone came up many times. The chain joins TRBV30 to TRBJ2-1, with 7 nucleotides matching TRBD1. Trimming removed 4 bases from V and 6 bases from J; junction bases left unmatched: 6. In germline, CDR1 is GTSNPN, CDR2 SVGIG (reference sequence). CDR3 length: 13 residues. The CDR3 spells CAWNRGSVNEQFF. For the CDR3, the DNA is TGTGCCTGGAACAGGGGTTCGGTCAATGAGCAGTTCTTC.

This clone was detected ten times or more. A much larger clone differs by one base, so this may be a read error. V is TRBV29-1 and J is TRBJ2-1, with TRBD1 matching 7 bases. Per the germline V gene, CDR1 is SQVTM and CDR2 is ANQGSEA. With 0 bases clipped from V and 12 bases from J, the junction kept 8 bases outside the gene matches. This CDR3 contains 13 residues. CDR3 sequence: CSVEEWPGTVQFF. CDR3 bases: TGCAGCGTTGAAGAGTGGCCCGGGACAGTGCAGTTCTTC.